A single sample is the source of the 22 T cell receptor beta chains below, sequenced in a study of CD8+CD57+ T cells in acquired aplastic anemia. For CDR3 and TCR beta VDJ profiling, genomic DNA was the template used. TCRdb ran MiXCR on the reads and lists one entry per CDR3 protein. The repertoire has some 180,000 distinct CDR3 sequences, approximately 49% of them found once; the top ten carry 2.5% to 3.5%. Sequences were obtained from sorted CD4+, CD8+, or CD8+CD57+ T cells (not recorded which) from PBMCs. These receptors came from a human donor in good health.

The V gene is TRBV7-9, the J gene TRBJ2-3, with D perhaps TRBD1 (5 bases). The CDR3 is 13 amino acids. Germline V gene lookup returns CDR1 SEHNR and CDR2 FQNEAQ (reference sequence). The germline V and J ends were trimmed by 10 bases and 3 bases, with 14 bases remaining between them. The CDR3 coding sequence is TGTGCCACCCCCCTGACAGATACAGATACGCAGTATTTT. As protein: CATPLTDTDTQYF.

This clonotype was seen a few times. A clone one base away is much larger, so this may be a read error. This chain links TRBV13 with TRBJ2-7; D uncertain. Germline V gene data show CDR1 as PRHDT and CDR2 as FYEKMQ (reference sequence). The length of the CDR3 is 11 residues. Trimming took 2 bases from V and 9 from J, leaving 8 bases between them. CDR3 sequence: CASSLHHGQYF. Here the CDR3 DNA reads TGTGCCAGCAGCTTACACCACGGGCAGTACTTC.

There are many counts of this clonotype. V is TRBV5-1 and J is TRBJ2-1, with 13 bases aligning to TRBD2. Trimming at V came to 2 bases and at J to 9 bases, leaving 5 bases not matched to a gene. Germline values: CDR1 SGHRS, CDR2 YFSETQ. The CDR3 spans 15 residues. The CDR3 DNA reads TGCGCCAGCAGCTTACTAGCGGGAGGGCCCGGTGAGCAGTTCTTC. This gives the protein CASSLLAGGPGEQFF.

This clonotype appeared many times. The J gene is TRBJ2-1, the V gene TRBV5-1, with D maybe TRBD2 (6 bases). The V end was cut by 3 bases, the J end by 7 bases, with 11 bases between. The germline gives CDR1 SGHRS, CDR2 YFSETQ. The length of the CDR3 is 13 residues. The CDR3 DNA follows: TGCGCCAGCAGCTCCCGACTAGTAAATGAGCAGTTCTTC. This codes for CASSSRLVNEQFF.

The chain couples TRBV7-8 to TRBJ2-7; weak D call: TRBD1 (6 bases). Per germline, CDR1 SGHVS and CDR2 FQNEAQ. This CDR3 is built from 14 residues. The V end lost 2 bases, the J end lost 7 bases, and 15 bases lay between the germline ends. CDR3 bases: TGTGCCAGCAGCTTACCAGGGACAACTGAAGAGCAGTACTTC. Residues: CASSLPGTTEEQYF.

This clonotype was detected ten times or more. The rearrangement uses TRBV6-2 or TRBV6-3 and TRBJ2-7, with D possibly being TRBD1 (8 bases). Germline loops: CDR1 MNHEY, CDR2 SVGEGT. V was shortened by 6 bases and J by 2 bases, with 11 bases between the two germline ends. The CDR3 sequence is 13 residues long. The chain's CDR3 is CASRAGQAYEQYF. CDR3 DNA: TGTGCCAGCAGAGCGGGACAGGCCTACGAGCAGTACTTC.

The chain has TRBV29-1 and TRBJ1-1; D is possibly TRBD1 (5 bases). CDR1 and CDR2 from the germline V gene are SQVTM and ANQGSEA. This CDR3 comprises 12 residues. The CDR3 sequence is CAGTVGGTEAFF. For the CDR3, the DNA is TGCGCGGGGACTGTCGGGGGCACTGAAGCTTTCTTT.

This clonotype was found many times. This rearrangement joins TRBV24-1 to TRBJ2-5, with TRBD1 as a possible D gene (6 bases). Per the germline V gene, CDR1 is KGHDR and CDR2 is SFDVKD. The CDR3 is 14 residues long. V lost 5 bases and J 1 base, leaving 10 bases between the germline ends. The CDR3 DNA reads as TGTGCCACCAGTGCCGGGACACCCCAAGAGACCCAGTACTTC. As protein: CATSAGTPQETQYF.

This clonotype occurred a few times. The chain links TRBV28 to TRBJ1-1; 7 bases align to TRBD1. The V gene's germline CDR1 is MDHEN and CDR2 SYDVKM. The J segment lost 0 bases and the V segment lost 0 bases, leaving 4 bases of the junction unmatched. The CDR3 has 16 amino acids. The CDR3 reads CASSLWQGVMNTEAFF. Here the CDR3 DNA reads TGTGCCAGCAGTTTATGGCAGGGGGTCATGAACACTGAAGCTTTCTTT. Filled out from reference TRBV28 and TRBJ1-1, the complete variable domain reads DVKVTQSSRYLVKRTGEKVFLECVQDMDHENMFWYRQDPGLGLRLIYFSYDVKMKEKGDIPEGYSVSREKKERFSLILESASTNQTSMYLCASSLWQGVMNTEAFFGQGTRLTVV.

Relative to its sample, this clonotype is medium-sized. J is TRBJ2-7 and V is TRBV19; tentative D call: TRBD2 (6 bases). Germline CDR1 reads LNHDA; CDR2 reads SQIVND (reference sequence). The germline V and J ends were trimmed by 3 bases and 2 bases, with 14 bases remaining between them. This CDR3 contains 15 residues. CDR3 nucleotides: TGTGCCAGTAGTATTTCGGCCTGGGGGGCCTACGAGCAGTACTTC. Its protein product is CASSISAWGAYEQYF.

The chain joins TRBV2 to TRBJ1-3; TRBD1 is a possible D gene (5 bases). The CDR3 extends over 15 amino acids. Germline values: CDR1 SNHLY, CDR2 FYNNEI. V lost 4 bases to trimming and J lost 2 bases, with 12 bases between them. CDR3 amino acids: CASSGEGFAGNTIYF. The CDR3 DNA reads TGTGCCAGCAGTGGAGAGGGGTTTGCTGGAAACACCATATATTTT.

The table lists this clonotype with a few counts. The chain couples TRBV5-1 to TRBJ1-1; D is possibly TRBD1 (5 bases). The germline V gene has CDR1 SGHRS and CDR2 YFSETQ. V was pared by 0 bases and J by 0 bases, with 9 bases between. CDR3 length: 15 amino acids. The CDR3 DNA sequence: TGCGCCAGCAGCTTGGCTCAGACAGTGAACACTGAAGCTTTCTTT. It encodes CASSLAQTVNTEAFF.

This clonotype was observed a handful of times. The chain couples TRBV28 to TRBJ2-1, with D perhaps matching TRBD2 (6 bases). CDR3 length: 14 amino acids. The V end lost 6 bases, the J end lost 8 bases, and 17 bases lay between the germline ends. Germline V gives CDR1 MDHEN, CDR2 SYDVKM. CDR3 sequence reads: CASSVETSFDEQFF. The DNA for the CDR3 is TGTGCCAGCAGCGTAGAAACTAGCTTCGATGAGCAGTTCTTC.

CDR3: CASSSSTSDRETQYF. The CDR3 nucleotides are TGTGCCAGCAGCTCGTCCACTAGCGACCGAGAGACCCAGTACTTC. The V and J genes are TRBV7-9 and TRBJ2-5, with TRBD2 matching over 7 bases. The CDR3 contains 15 residues. Losses at the gene ends were 4 bases for V and 4 bases for J; bases not matched to a gene: 9. Germline CDR1 is SEHNR and CDR2 is FQNEAQ (reference sequence).

The chain uses TRBV2 and TRBJ2-7, with a tentative D call TRBD1 (6 bases). This CDR3 contains 14 residues. V was trimmed by 4 bases and J by 2 bases, leaving 12 bases between them. The germline CDR1 and CDR2 sequences are SNHLY and FYNNEI. DNA of the CDR3: TGTGCCAGCAGTGCAGGGACACTGACCTACGAGCAGTACTTC. The encoded protein is CASSAGTLTYEQYF. Based on the CDR3 plus reference TRBV2 and TRBJ2-7, the full variable domain is EPEVTQTPSHQVTQMGQEVILRCVPISNHLYFYWYRQILGQKVEFLVSFYNNEISEKSEIFDDQFSVERPDGSNFTLKIRSTKLEDSAMYFCASSAGTLTYEQYFGPGTRLTVT.

This clonotype appeared many times. The J gene is TRBJ2-6, the V gene TRBV15; D not resolved. The germline CDR1 and CDR2 sequences are LNHNV and YYDKDF (reference sequence). V shed 1 base and J shed 0 bases, with 7 bases lying between them. This CDR3 region has 16 residues. The CDR3 protein is CATSRGFSSGANVLTF. DNA of the CDR3: TGTGCCACCAGCAGAGGCTTCTCCTCTGGGGCCAACGTCCTGACTTTC.

The CDR3 protein is CASSQDSILGNTEAFF. The CDR3, as DNA: TGTGCCAGCAGCCAAGATTCTATTTTAGGGAACACTGAAGCTTTCTTT. The V and J genes are TRBV4-2 and TRBJ1-1, with no clear D. V was clipped by 0 bases and J by 1 base, with 12 bases between them. The CDR3 runs to 16 residues. Per germline, CDR1 LGHNA and CDR2 YNFKEQ.

The chain carries TRBV29-1 and TRBJ2-5, with D maybe TRBD2 (6 bases). The CDR3 sequence is 15 residues long. From germline, CDR1 is SQVTM and CDR2 ANQGSEA. Trimming removed 4 bases from V and 2 bases from J, with 17 bases in between. CDR3 bases: TGCAGCGTTGCGGGGGATACTACCAATCAAGAGACCCAGTACTTC. The encoded protein is CSVAGDTTNQETQYF. Variable domain in full (rest from reference TRBV29-1 and TRBJ2-5): SAVISQKPSRDICQRGTSLTIQCQVDSQVTMMFWYRQQPGQSLTLIATANQGSEATYESGFVIDKFPISRPNLTFSTLTVSNMSPEDSSIYLCSVAGDTTNQETQYFGPGTRLLVL.

The V and J genes are TRBV6-5 and TRBJ2-7, with TRBD1 as a possible D gene (6 bases). The V end was cut by 4 bases, the J end by 3 bases, with 16 bases between. Looked up from germline, CDR1 is MNHEY and CDR2 is SVGAGI. The CDR3 is 15 residues long. The CDR3 coding sequence is TGTGCCAGCAGTTCCATAGGGGGAGATGACTACGAGCAGTACTTC. Its translation: CASSSIGGDDYEQYF.

This clonotype was seen more than once but under ten times. CDR3 loop: CATSERGYYGYTF. DNA for the CDR3: TGTGCCACCAGTGAAAGGGGATACTATGGCTACACCTTC. The chain combines TRBV24-1 with TRBJ1-2; tentative D call: TRBD1 (5 bases). CDR1 is KGHDR, CDR2 SFDVKD, per germline. V was clipped by 4 bases and J by 3 bases, with 8 bases between them. The CDR3 is made up of 13 amino acids.

The sample holds many counts of this clonotype. The V and J genes are TRBV7-2 and TRBJ2-7; D is possibly TRBD1 (7 bases). Germline lookup yields CDR1 SGHTA and CDR2 FQGNSA. V was clipped by 7 bases and J by 1 base, with 14 bases between them. CDR3 size: 14 residues. CDR3 sequence reads: CASTLQGGSYEQYF. CDR3 DNA: TGTGCCAGCACCCTGCAGGGGGGATCCTACGAGCAGTACTTC.

The chain carries TRBV20-1 and TRBJ2-2; weak D call: TRBD2 (5 bases). The CDR3 length is 16 residues. Germline assignment: CDR1 DFQATT and CDR2 SNEGSKA (reference sequence). Trimming removed 0 bases from V and 12 bases from J, with 23 bases in between. The CDR3 DNA follows: TGCAGTGCTAGAGACCCCAGGTCTAGCAGGTCACGTCAGCTGTTTTTT. This gives the protein CSARDPRSSRSRQLFF.